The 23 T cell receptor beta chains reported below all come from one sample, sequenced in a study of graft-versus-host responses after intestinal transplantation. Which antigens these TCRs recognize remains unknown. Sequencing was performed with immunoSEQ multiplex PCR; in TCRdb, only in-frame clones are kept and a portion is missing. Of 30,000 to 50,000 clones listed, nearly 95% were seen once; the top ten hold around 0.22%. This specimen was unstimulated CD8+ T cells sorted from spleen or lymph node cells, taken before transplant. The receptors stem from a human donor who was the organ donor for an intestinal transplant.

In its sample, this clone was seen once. CDR3 region: CASSYLQGGTGELFF. The CDR3, as DNA: TGTGCCAGTAGCTACCTACAGGGGGGGACCGGGGAGCTGTTTTTT. V gene TRBV19 combines with J gene TRBJ2-2; the D gene is possibly TRBD1 (8 bases). The CDR3 runs to 15 residues. V was shortened by 6 bases and J by 5 bases, with 16 bases between the two germline ends. The germline V gene encodes CDR1 LNHDA and CDR2 SQIVND (reference sequence).

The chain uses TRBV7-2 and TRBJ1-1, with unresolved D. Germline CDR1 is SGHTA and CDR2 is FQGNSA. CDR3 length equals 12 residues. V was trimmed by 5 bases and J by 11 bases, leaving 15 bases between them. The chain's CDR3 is CASSPGYPGAFF. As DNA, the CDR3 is TGTGCCAGCAGCCCGGGCTACCCGGGCGCTTTCTTT.

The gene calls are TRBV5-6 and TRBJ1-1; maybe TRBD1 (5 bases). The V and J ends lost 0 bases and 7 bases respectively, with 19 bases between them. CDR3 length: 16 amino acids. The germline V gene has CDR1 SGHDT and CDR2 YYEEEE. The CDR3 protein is CASSLGVGDDWGEAFF. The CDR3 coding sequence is TGTGCCAGCAGCTTGGGTGTGGGGGATGATTGGGGTGAAGCTTTCTTT.

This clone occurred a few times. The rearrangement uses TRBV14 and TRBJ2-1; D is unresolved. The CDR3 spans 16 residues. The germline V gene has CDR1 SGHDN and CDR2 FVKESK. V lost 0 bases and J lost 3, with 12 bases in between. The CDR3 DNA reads TGTGCCAGCAGCCAAGATAGAAGCCTAGACTACAATGAGCAGTTCTTC. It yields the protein CASSQDRSLDYNEQFF.

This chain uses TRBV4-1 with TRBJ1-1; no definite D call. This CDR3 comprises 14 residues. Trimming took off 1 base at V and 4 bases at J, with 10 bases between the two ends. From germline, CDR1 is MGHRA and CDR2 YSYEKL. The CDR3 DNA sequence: TGCGCCAGCAGCCAAGGAGGGCGTCTCACTGAAGCTTTCTTT. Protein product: CASSQGGRLTEAFF.

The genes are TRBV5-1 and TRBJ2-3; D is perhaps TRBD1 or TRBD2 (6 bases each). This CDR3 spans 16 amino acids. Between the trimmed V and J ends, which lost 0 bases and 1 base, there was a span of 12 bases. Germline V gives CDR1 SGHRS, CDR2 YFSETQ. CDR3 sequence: CASSLVRGLGTDTQYF. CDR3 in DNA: TGCGCCAGCAGCTTGGTCCGGGGGCTAGGCACAGATACGCAGTATTTT.

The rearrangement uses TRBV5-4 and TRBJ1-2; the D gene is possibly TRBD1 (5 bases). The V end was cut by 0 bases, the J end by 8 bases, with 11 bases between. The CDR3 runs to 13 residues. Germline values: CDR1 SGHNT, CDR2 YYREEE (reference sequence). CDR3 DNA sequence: TGTGCCAGCAGCTTGGGGGGCAGTGGCGGCTACACCTTC. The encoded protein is CASSLGGSGGYTF.

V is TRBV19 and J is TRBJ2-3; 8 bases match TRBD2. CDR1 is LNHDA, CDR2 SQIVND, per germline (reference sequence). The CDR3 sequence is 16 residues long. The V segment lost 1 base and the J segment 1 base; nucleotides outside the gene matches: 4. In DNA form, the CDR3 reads TGTGCCAGTAGTATAGGAGTGCGGGGGGGCACAGATACGCAGTATTTT. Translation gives CASSIGVRGGTDTQYF.

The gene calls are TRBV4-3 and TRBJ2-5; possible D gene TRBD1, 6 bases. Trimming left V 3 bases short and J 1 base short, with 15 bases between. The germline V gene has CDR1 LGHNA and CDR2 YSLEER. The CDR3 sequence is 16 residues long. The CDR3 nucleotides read TGCGCCAGCAGCCAGGGGGACACTGCAATCCAAGAGACCCAGTACTTC. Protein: CASSQGDTAIQETQYF.

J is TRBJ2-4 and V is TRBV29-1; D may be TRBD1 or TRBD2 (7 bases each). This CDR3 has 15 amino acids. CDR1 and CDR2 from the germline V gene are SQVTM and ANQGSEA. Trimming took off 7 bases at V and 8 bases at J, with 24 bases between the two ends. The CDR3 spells CSAGRGRVDRDIQYF. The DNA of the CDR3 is TGCAGCGCGGGGAGGGGGCGCGTGGATCGGGACATTCAGTACTTC.

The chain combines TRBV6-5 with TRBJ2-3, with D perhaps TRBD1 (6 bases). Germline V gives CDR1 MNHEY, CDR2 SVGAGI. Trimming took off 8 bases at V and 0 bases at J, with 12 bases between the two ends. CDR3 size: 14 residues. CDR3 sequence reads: CASGGPPSTDTQYF. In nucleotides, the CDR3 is TGTGCCAGCGGGGGCCCTCCAAGCACAGATACGCAGTATTTT.

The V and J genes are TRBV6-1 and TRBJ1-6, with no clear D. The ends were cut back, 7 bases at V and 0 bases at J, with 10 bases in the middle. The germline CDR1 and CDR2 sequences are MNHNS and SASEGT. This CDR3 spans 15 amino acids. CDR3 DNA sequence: TGTGCCAGCATCGACGGAAGCTCCTATAATTCACCCCTCCACTTT. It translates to CASIDGSSYNSPLHF.

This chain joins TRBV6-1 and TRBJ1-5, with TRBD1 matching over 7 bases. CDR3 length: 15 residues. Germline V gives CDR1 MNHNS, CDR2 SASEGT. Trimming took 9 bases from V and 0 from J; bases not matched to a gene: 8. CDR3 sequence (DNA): TGTGCCAGTGGGACAGCCGACTATAGCAATCAGCCCCAGCATTTT. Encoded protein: CASGTADYSNQPQHF.

Here the CDR3 reads CASSLGGTDNEQFF. The CDR3 DNA is TGTGCCAGCAGCTTAGGTGGTACTGACAATGAGCAGTTCTTC. The J gene is TRBJ2-1, the V gene TRBV7-9; no reliable D call. Germline V gives CDR1 SEHNR, CDR2 FQNEAQ (reference sequence). CDR3 length: 14 amino acids. With 1 base removed from V and 5 bases from J, the gap between germline ends came to 9 bases.

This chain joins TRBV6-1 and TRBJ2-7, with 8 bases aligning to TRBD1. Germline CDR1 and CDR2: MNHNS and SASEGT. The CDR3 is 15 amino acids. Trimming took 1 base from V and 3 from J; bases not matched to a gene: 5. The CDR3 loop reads CASSEGPTGVYEQYF. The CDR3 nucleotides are TGTGCCAGCAGTGAAGGCCCGACAGGGGTCTACGAGCAGTACTTC.

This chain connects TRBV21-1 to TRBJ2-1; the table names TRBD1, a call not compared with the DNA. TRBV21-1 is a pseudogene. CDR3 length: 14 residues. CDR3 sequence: CASSKVDSYNEQFF. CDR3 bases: TGTGCCAGCAGCAAAGTGGACAGCTACAATGAGCAGTTCTTC.

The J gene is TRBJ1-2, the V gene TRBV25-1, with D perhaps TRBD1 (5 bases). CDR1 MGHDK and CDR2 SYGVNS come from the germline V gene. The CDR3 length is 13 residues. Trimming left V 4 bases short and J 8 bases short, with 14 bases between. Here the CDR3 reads CASSAAGLGGYTF. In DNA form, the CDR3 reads TGTGCCAGCAGTGCCGCGGGGCTTGGAGGCTACACCTTC.

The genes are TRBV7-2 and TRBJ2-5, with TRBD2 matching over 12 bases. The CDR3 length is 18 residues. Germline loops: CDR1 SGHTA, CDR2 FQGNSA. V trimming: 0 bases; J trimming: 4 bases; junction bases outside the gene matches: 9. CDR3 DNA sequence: TGTGCCAGCAGCTTAGCAGGGCTAGCGGGGGGGCCACGAGAGACCCAGTACTTC. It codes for CASSLAGLAGGPRETQYF. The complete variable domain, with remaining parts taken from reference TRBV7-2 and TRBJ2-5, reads GAGVSQSPSNKVTEKGKDVELRCDPISGHTALYWYRQSLGQGLEFLIYFQGNSAPDKSGLPSDRFSAERTGGSVSTLTIQRTQQEDSAVYLCASSLAGLAGGPRETQYFGPGTRLLVL.

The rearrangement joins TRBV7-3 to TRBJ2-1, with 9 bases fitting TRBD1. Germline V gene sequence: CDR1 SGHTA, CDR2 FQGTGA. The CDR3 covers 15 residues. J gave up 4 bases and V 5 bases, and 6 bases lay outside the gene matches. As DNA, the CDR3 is TGTGCCAGCAGCCAGGACAGGGGTTATTACAATGAGCAGTTCTTC. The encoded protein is CASSQDRGYYNEQFF.

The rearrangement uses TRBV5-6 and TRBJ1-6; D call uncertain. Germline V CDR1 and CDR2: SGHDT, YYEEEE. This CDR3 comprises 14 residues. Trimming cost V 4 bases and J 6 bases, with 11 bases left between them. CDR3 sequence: CASSPGPLNSPLHF. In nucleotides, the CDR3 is TGTGCCAGCAGCCCCGGACCCCTTAATTCACCCCTCCACTTT. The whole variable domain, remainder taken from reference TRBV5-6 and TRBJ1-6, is DAGVTQSPTHLIKTRGQQVTLRCSPKSGHDTVSWYQQALGQGPQFIFQYYEEEERQRGNFPDRFSGHQFPNYSSELNVNALLLGDSALYLCASSPGPLNSPLHFGNGTRLTVT.

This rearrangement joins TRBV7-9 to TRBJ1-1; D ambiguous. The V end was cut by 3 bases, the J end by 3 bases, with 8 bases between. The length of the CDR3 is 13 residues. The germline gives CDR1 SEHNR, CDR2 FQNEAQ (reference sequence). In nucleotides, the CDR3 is TGTGCCAGCAGCTTTGATGGGGACACTGAAGCTTTCTTT. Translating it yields CASSFDGDTEAFF. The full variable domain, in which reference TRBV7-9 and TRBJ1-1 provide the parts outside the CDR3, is DTGVSQNPRHKITKRGQNVTFRCDPISEHNRLYWYRQTLGQGPEFLTYFQNEAQLEKSRLLSDRFSAERPKGSFSTLEIQRTEQGDSAMYLCASSFDGDTEAFFGQGTRLTVV.

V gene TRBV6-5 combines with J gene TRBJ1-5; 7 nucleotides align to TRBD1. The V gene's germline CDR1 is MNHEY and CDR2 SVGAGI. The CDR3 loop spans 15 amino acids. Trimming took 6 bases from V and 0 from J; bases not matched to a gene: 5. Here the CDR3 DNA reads TGTGCCAGCAGGCCGGGACAGTATAGCAATCAGCCCCAGCATTTT. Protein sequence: CASRPGQYSNQPQHF.

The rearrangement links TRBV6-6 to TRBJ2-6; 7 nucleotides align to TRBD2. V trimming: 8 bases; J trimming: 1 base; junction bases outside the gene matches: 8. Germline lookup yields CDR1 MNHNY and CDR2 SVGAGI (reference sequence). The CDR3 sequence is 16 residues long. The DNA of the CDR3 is TGTGCCAGCGAAGCGGGACCACCGTCTGGGGCCAACGTCCTGACTTTC. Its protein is CASEAGPPSGANVLTF.